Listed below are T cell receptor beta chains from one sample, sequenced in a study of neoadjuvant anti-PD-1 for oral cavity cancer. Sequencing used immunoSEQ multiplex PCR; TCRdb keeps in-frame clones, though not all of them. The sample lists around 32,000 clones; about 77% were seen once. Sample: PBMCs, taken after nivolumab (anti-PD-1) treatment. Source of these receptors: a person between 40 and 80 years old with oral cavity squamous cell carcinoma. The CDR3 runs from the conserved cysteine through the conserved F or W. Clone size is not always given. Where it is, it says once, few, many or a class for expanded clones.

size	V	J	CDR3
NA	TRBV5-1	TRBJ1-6	CASSFRTGDNSPLHF
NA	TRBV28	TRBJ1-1	CASSYGPDTEAFF
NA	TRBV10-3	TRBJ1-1	CAISEGGAGTEAFF
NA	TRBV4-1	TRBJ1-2	CASSQRAGMDYGYTF
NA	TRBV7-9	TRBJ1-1	CASSLAQGRVTEAFF
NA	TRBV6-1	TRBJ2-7	CASRTSSSYEQYF
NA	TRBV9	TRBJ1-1	CASSQDRDTEAFF
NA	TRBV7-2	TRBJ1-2	CASSRDRGFSGYTF
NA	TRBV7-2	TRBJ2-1	CASSLEKGSGRAVNEQFF
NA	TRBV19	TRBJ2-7	CASSTMTGSYEQYF
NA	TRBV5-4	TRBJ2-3	CASSTWTSGGAADTQYF
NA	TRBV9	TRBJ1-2	CASSVANLDPYGYTF
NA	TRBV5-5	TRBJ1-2	CASSFEVVKNGYTF
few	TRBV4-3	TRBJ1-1	CASSLVGGSNTEAFF
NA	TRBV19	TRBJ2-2	CASSSRVFLLRRELFF
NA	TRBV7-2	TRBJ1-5	CASSQGTDSNQPQHF
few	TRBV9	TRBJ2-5	CASSVGISGGQETQYF
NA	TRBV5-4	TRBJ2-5	CASSSRLAGPETQYF
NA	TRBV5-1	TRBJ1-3	CASSLGSSGNTIYF
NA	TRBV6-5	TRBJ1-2	CASSYSIKDPRGYTF
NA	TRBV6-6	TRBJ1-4	CASSYPWGGGNEKLFF
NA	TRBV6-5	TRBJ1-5	CASRARGGVNQPQHF
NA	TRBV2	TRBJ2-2	CASSRVAVGELFF
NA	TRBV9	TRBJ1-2	CASSPRDTRDYGYTF
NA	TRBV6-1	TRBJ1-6	CASSERGNSGNNSPLHF
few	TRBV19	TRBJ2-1	CASSTGTGFYNEQFF
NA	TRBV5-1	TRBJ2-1	CASSLARLGFNEQFF
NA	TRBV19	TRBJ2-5	CASSILAGGQETQYF
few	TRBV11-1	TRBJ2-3	CASSRTGGFAQFTDTQYF
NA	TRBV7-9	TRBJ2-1	CASSLTSGEQFF
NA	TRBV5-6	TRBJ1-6	CASSFGTGSTLHF
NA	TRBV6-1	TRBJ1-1	CASMKSIVNTEAFF
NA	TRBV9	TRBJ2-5	CASGTGTSQETQYF
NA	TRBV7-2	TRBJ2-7	CASSPTGAVYEQYF
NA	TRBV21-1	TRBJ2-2	CASSNGGPNTGELFF
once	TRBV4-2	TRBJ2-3	CASSQDRSGGPQDTQYF
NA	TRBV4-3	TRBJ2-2	CASSPLAPNTGELFF
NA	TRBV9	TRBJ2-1	CASSVKGPHDNEQFF
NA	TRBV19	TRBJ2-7	CASSPQARDEQYF
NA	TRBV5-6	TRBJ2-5	CASSPGTSGAPQYF
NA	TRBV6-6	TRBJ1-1	CASRGGAVNTEAFF
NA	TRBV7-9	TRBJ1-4	CASSLHTDSNEKLFF
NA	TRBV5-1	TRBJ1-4	CASSLGNRATNEKLFF
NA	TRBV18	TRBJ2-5	CASSPRTSGGIVEETQYF
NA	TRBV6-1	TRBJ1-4	CASNLYTATNEKLFF
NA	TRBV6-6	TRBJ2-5	CASSHETQYF
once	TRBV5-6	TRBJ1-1	CASSYLRDRVTEAFF
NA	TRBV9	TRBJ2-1	CASSVLAGGYNEQFF
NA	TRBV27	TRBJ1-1	CASSLVAGTVNTEAFF
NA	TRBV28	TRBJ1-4	CASSLGRQGNEKLFF